What follows describes a single TCR beta chain. Its antigen is not identified. Per the germline V gene, CDR1 is SGHTA and CDR2 is FQGNSA. CDR3 length equals 17 residues. Trimming cost V 1 base and J 0 bases, with 15 bases left between them. This sample is part of a study of glioma-infiltrating T cells after dendritic cell vaccination. Findings and caveats of the study: Only a small number of patients had complete blood and tumor samples.

Sequencing was performed with immunoSEQ multiplex PCR; in TCRdb, only in-frame clones are kept and a portion is missing. The sample records about 92,000 clones, 65% to 90% being singletons. The material sequenced was blood, taken before dendritic cell vaccination. This TCR was sampled from a human donor with glioblastoma. The chain joins TRBV7-2 to TRBJ1-1; tentatively, D is TRBD1 (5 bases). In DNA, the CDR3 is TGTGCCAGCAGCTTAGGATGGACACCCCCTTTGAACACTGAAGCTTTCTTT. Translation gives CASSLGWTPPLNTEAFF.